Sequencing of this T cell receptor (beta chain) was carried out in a study of T-cell reconstitution after alpha-beta-depleted transplantation in children. Construction of the TCRbeta library involved unique molecular identifiers. Each CDR3 protein gets one entry after TCRdb re-called the PCR reads with MiXCR. The repertoire has around 380,000 distinct CDR3 sequences, about a tenth of them found once; the top ten carry over 4.5%. The source is a human donor who donated a stem cell graft to a child with acute myeloid leukemia. The starting material was PBMCs from the stem cell graft donor, obtained from the stem cell graft.

The CDR3 nucleotides read TGTGCCAGCAGCTTTAGCGGGATTACACGCACAGATACGCAGTATTTT. Translating gives CASSFSGITRTDTQYF. This sequence joins TRBV11-2 and TRBJ2-3; 8 positions match TRBD2. Germline lookup yields CDR1 SGHAT and CDR2 FQNNGV. Trimming at V came to 3 bases and at J to 1 base, leaving 6 bases not matched to a gene. The CDR3 covers 16 residues.